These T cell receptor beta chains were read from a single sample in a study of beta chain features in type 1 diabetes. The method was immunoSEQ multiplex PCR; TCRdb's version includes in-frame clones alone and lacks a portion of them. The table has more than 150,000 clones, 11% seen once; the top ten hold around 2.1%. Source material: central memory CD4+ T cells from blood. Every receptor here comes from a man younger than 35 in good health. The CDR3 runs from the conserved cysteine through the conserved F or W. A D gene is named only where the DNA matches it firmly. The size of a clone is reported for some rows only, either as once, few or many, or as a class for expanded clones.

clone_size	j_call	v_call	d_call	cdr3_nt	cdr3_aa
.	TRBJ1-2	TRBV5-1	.	TGCGCCAGCAGTGATTCAGCCCTTAACTATGGCTACACCTTC	CASSDSALNYGYTF
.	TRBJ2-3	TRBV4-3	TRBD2	TGCGCCAGCAGCCAAGTGGGGGGGAGGACAGATACGCAGTATTTT	CASSQVGGRTDTQYF
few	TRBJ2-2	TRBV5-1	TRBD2	TGCGCCAGCAGCTTGGGGACTAGCAGAAACACCGGGGAGCTGTTTTTT	CASSLGTSRNTGELFF
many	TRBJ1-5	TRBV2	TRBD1	TGTGCCAGTAAAACCGGGACAGGGCCCAATCAGCCCCAGCATTTT	CASKTGTGPNQPQHF
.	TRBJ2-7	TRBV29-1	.	TGCAGCGTTGAGACCTCGGACAGAGCCTACGAGCAGTACTTC	CSVETSDRAYEQYF
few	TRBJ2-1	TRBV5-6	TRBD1	TGTGCCAGCAGCCGGGGACAGTACTACAATGAGCAGTTCTTC	CASSRGQYYNEQFF
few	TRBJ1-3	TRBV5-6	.	TGTGCCAGCAGCATAGCAGGAAACACCATATATTTT	CASSIAGNTIYF
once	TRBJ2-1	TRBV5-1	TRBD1	TGCGCCAGCACCTCGGACAGGGGGCAATTCGGAGGCGAGCAGTTCTTC	CASTSDRGQFGGEQFF
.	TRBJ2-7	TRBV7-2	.	TGTGCCAGCAGGCCAGCGACGGGCAGCCTCGCCTACGAGCAGTACTTC	CASRPATGSLAYEQYF
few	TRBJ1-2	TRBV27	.	TGTGCCAGCAGTTTAAACGGCGGCTATGGCTACACCTTC	CASSLNGGYGYTF
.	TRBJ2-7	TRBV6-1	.	TGTGCCAGCAGTGATTCAGGGTTCGGAATATCCTACGAGCAGTACTTC	CASSDSGFGISYEQYF
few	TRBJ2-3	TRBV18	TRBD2	TGTGCCAGCTCACCACGGCAGGGAGGGGATACGCAGTATTTT	CASSPRQGGDTQYF
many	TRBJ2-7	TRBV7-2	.	TGTGCCAGCAGCTTACAAAACGAGCAGTACTTC	CASSLQNEQYF
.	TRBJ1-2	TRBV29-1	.	TGCAGCGTTGAAGAGGCCAGGGTGGTTTTCGGGGATGGCTACACCTTC	CSVEEARVVFGDGYTF
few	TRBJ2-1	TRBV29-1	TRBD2	TGCAGCGTTGATAGTAGCGGGGGAAATGAGCAGTTCTTC	CSVDSSGGNEQFF
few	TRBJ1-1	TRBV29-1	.	TGCAGCGCCTTTAGGGCCAACACTGAAGCTTTCTTT	CSAFRANTEAFF
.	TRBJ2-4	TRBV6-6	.	TGTGCCAGCAGTTACTCCAACTCACTGAACATTCAGTACTTC	CASSYSNSLNIQYF
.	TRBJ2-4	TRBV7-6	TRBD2	TGTGCCAGCAGCTTAGCACTAGCGGGAGGCCCGGCCAAAAACATTCAGTACTTC	CASSLALAGGPAKNIQYF
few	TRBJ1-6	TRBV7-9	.	TGTGCCAGCAGCTTAGGTACATGGTTTTCACCCCTCCACTTT	CASSLGTWFSPLHF
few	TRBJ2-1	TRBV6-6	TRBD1	TGTGCCAGCAGTTACTGGACAGGGAGGAATGAGCAGTTCTTC	CASSYWTGRNEQFF
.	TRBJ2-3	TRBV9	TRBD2	TGTGCCAGCAGCCTTGTTGCGGGGGGGCCACCAGATACGCAGTATTTT	CASSLVAGGPPDTQYF
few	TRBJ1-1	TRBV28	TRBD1	TGTGCCAGCAGTTTGGACAGGGGGATCGCTTTCTTT	CASSLDRGIAFF
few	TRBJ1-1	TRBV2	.	TGTGCCAGCAGTGCCCAGGTTGGGAACACTGAAGCTTTCTTT	CASSAQVGNTEAFF
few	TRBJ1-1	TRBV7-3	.	TGTGCCACCAAAGTAACCCTAGAGAACACTGAAGCTTTCTTT	CATKVTLENTEAFF
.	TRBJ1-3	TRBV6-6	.	TGTGCCAGCAGCCCAGGTTCCTCTGGAAACACCATATATTTT	CASSPGSSGNTIYF
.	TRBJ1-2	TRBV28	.	TGTGCCACCCCCCAAGGCACAGATAGGGGGGCTAACTATGGCTACACCTTC	CATPQGTDRGANYGYTF
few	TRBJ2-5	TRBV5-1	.	TGCGCCAGCAAGATCAACTCAGGGGACCAAGAGACCCAGTACTTC	CASKINSGDQETQYF
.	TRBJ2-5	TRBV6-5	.	TGTGCCAGCAGAAAGACAAGTAAAGAGACCCAGTACTTC	CASRKTSKETQYF
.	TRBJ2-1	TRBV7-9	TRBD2	TGTGCCAGCAGCTTATCGCCAGCGGGAGGGCACAATGAGCAGTTCTTC	CASSLSPAGGHNEQFF
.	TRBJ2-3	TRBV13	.	TGTGCCAGCAGCTTACCGGGTCGTAGCACAGATACGCAGTATTTT	CASSLPGRSTDTQYF
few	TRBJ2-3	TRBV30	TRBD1	TGTGCCTGGAGCCCCGGGACAGGGGGGAGCACAGATACGCAGTATTTT	CAWSPGTGGSTDTQYF